This entry concerns a single TCR beta chain. This entry belongs to a study of CD8 T cells in Susac syndrome. The V gene lost 5 bases and the J gene lost 2 bases, with 23 bases spanning the gap. The CDR3 length is 18 residues. Germline V gene sequence: CDR1 LNHNV, CDR2 YYDKDF (reference sequence). RNA in amounts of about 0.5 to 1 ug was reverse transcribed with random hexamers. TCRdb fed the immunoSEQ multiplex PCR reads into MiXCR, producing one record per CDR3 protein. Here the sample spans around 300,000 distinct CDR3 sequences, about 91% being singletons. While CD8+ and CD4+ T cells were isolated negatively, TEMRA cells were enriched by FACS.

The chain links TRBV15 to TRBJ2-3; D is tentatively TRBD1 or TRBD2 (5 bases each). The sequenced sample was CD8+ T cells from PBMCs. The sequence derives from a human donor with multiple sclerosis. The CDR3 DNA sequence: TGTGCCACCAGCGGAGGATCAGTTCGACAGACGTACACAGATACGCAGTATTTT. The encoded protein is CATSGGSVRQTYTDTQYF.